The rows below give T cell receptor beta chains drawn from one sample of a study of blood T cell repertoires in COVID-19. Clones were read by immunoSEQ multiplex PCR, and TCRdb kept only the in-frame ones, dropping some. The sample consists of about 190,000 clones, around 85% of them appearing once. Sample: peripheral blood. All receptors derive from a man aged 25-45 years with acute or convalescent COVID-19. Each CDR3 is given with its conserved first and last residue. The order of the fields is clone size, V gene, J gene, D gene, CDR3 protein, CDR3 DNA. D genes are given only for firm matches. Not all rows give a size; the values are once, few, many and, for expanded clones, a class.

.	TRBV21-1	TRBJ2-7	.	CASSKGGDRGKYEQYF	TGTGCCAGCAGCAAAGGGGGTGACAGGGGGAAGTACGAGCAGTACTTC
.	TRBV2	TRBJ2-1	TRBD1	CASSERAGGNEQFF	TGTGCCAGCAGTGAAAGGGCAGGGGGCAATGAGCAGTTCTTC
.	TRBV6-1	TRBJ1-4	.	CASSEAVRGSATNEKLFF	TGTGCCAGCAGTGAAGCGGTAAGGGGGAGTGCAACTAATGAAAAACTGTTTTTT
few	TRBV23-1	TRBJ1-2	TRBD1	CASSQSPGQGTHNYGYTF	TGCGCCAGCAGTCAATCACCGGGACAGGGGACCCATAACTATGGCTACACCTTC
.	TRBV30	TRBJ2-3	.	CAWSVHPHTQYF	TGTGCCTGGAGTGTACACCCGCATACGCAGTATTTT
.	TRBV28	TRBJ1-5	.	CASSPRQWDQPQHF	TGTGCCAGCAGTCCAAGACAGTGGGATCAGCCCCAGCATTTT
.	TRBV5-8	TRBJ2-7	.	CASSSLSRGTYEQYF	TGTGCCAGCAGCTCCCTTTCCAGGGGTACCTACGAGCAGTACTTC
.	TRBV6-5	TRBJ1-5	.	CASSPPGSNQPQHF	TGTGCCAGCAGTCCCCCAGGGAGCAATCAGCCCCAGCATTTT
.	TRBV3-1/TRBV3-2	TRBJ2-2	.	CASSQAGMKGELFF	TGTGCCAGCAGCCAAGCGGGAATGAAGGGGGAGCTGTTTTTT
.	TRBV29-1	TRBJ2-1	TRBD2	CSVRGLAGGKGNEQFF	TGCAGCGTGAGGGGGTTAGCGGGAGGAAAGGGGAATGAGCAGTTCTTC
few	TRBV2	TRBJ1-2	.	CASEGEANYGYTF	TGTGCCAGCGAAGGAGAAGCTAACTATGGCTACACCTTC
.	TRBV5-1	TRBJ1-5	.	CASSFLGGNQPQHF	TGCGCCAGCAGCTTTCTAGGGGGTAATCAGCCCCAGCATTTT
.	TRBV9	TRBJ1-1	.	CASSVSRNTEAFF	TGTGCCAGCAGCGTGTCCAGGAACACTGAAGCTTTCTTT
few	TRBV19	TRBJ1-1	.	CASSLAGLETFF	TGTGCCAGTAGCCTGGCGGGGTTGGAGACTTTCTTT
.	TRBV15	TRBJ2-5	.	CATSRRGETQYF	TGTGCCACCAGCAGGCGGGGCGAGACCCAGTACTTC
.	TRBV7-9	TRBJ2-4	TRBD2	CASSPSGGALNIQYF	TGTGCCAGCAGCCCTAGCGGGGGGGCTCTTAACATTCAGTACTTC
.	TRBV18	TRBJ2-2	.	CASSGLGQNTGELFF	TGTGCCAGCTCAGGTCTGGGACAGAACACCGGGGAGCTGTTTTTT
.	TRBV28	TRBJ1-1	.	CASIGVATEAFF	TGTGCCAGCATAGGGGTCGCCACTGAAGCTTTCTTT
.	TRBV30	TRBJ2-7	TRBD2	CAWSPGAGGSYEQYF	TGTGCCTGGAGCCCGGGCGCGGGGGGGTCCTACGAGCAGTACTTC
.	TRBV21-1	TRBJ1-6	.	CASLQGAGLTSCSPLHF	TGTGCCAGCCTACAGGGGGCAGGTTTGACTTCGTGTTCACCCCTCCACTTT
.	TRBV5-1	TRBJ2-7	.	CASSGQNSLHEQYF	TGCGCCAGCAGTGGACAGAATAGTCTGCACGAGCAGTACTTC
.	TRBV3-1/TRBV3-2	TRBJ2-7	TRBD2	CASSQHGGKRNEQYF	TGTGCCAGCAGCCAACACGGGGGGAAGCGCAACGAGCAGTACTTC
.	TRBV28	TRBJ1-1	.	CASSTWGAGEGAFF	TGTGCCAGCAGTACGTGGGGGGCAGGGGAGGGAGCTTTCTTT
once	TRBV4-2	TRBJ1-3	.	CASSQDLSQRVGNTIYF	TGTGCCAGCAGCCAAGATTTAAGCCAACGGGTTGGAAACACCATATATTTT
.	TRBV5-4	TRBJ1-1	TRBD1	CASSWDRGGTEAFF	TGTGCCAGCAGCTGGGACAGGGGAGGCACTGAAGCTTTCTTT
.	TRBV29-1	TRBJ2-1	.	CSVLRGNEQFF	TGCAGCGTTCTCAGGGGCAATGAGCAGTTCTTC
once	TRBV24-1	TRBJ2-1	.	CATSDVSPEGQFF	TGTGCCACCAGTGACGTGTCCCCTGAGGGGCAGTTCTTC
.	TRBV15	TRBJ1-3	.	CATSRDGGKGNTIYF	TGTGCCACCAGCAGAGATGGGGGGAAGGGAAACACCATATATTTT
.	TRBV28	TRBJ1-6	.	CASSTYNSPLHF	TGTGCCAGCAGTACCTACAATTCACCCCTCCACTTT
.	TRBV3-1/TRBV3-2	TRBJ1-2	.	CASSLSSGSPYGYTF	TGTGCCAGCAGCCTTTCGAGCGGTTCGCCCTATGGCTACACCTTC
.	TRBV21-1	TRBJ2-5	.	CASSILGRGEETQYF	TGTGCCAGCAGCATCCTAGGCAGGGGCGAAGAGACCCAGTACTTC
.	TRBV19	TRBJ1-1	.	CASSSGSTANTEAFF	TGTGCCAGTAGTAGTGGTAGTACAGCGAACACTGAAGCTTTCTTT
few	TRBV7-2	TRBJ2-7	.	CASSLVTREQYF	TGTGCCAGCAGCTTAGTTACGAGGGAGCAGTACTTC
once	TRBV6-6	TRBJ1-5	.	CESRQQVNQPQHF	TGTGAGTCGAGGCAGCAAGTAAATCAGCCCCAGCATTTT
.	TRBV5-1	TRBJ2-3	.	CASSLWVEVSSELGDTQYF	TGCGCCAGCAGCTTGTGGGTGGAGGTATCCTCAGAGTTGGGGGATACGCAGTATTTT
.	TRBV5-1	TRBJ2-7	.	CASSLAAGVIGSYEQYF	TGCGCCAGCAGCTTGGCTGCAGGGGTGATAGGCTCCTACGAGCAGTACTTC
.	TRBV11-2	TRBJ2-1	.	CASSPLGPRYNEQFF	TGTGCCAGCAGCCCCCTAGGCCCACGGTACAATGAGCAGTTCTTC
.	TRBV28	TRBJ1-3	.	CASRDSSGNTIYF	TGTGCCAGCAGGGACAGCTCTGGAAACACCATATATTTT
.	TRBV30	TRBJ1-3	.	CAWSPEGNTIYF	TGTGCCTGGAGTCCAGAGGGCAACACCATATATTTT
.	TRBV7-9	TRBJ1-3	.	CASRLPGGAKGTGNTIYF	TGTGCCAGCCGTCTCCCGGGGGGGGCAAAGGGCACTGGAAACACCATATATTTT
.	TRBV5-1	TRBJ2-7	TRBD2	CASSLDSGGVSYEQYF	TGCGCCAGCAGCTTGGATAGCGGGGGTGTTTCCTACGAGCAGTACTTC
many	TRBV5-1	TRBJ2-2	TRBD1	CASSLGQGGTGELFF	TGCGCCAGCAGCCTGGGACAGGGTGGCACCGGGGAGCTGTTTTTT
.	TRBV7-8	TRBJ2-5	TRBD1	CASRRPGTGQETQYF	TGTGCCAGCAGACGACCCGGGACAGGCCAAGAGACCCAGTACTTC
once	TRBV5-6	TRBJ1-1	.	CASSSGGARDTEAFF	TGTGCCAGCAGCTCTGGCGGGGCGAGGGACACTGAAGCTTTCTTT
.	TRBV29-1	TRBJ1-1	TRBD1	CSVEGQGRPEAFF	TGCAGCGTTGAGGGACAGGGGCGCCCTGAAGCTTTCTTT